The 11 T cell receptor beta chains listed next were all sequenced from one sample in a study of shared clonotypes between healthy human individuals. In the naive CD8 group, cells lacked CD45RO and were positively selected for CCR7, so terminally differentiated effector memory CD45RA+ cells were left out. Assay: immunoSEQ multiplex PCR; the TCRdb copy retains only in-frame clones and omits some. This sample has over 2,000,000 clones; roughly 93% occur once, and the top ten carry less than 2%. Material: naive CD8+ T cells from PBMCs. These receptors were collected from a young man in good health. Some clones in this sample may be carry-over from other donors' samples.

With regard to this clone: Germline is not matched at one junction end, which may reflect a read error. The rearrangement joins TRBV23-1 to TRBJ2-7; 7 bases line up with TRBD1. TRBV23-1 is given ORF status, its function remaining uncertain. The CDR3 is 17 amino acids. DNA of the CDR3: TGCGCCAGCAGTCAAGCGACACACCGGGACAGCTCCTGCGAGCAGTACTTC. Its translation is CASSQATHRDSSCEQYF.

V gene TRBV2 combines with J gene TRBJ1-2, with a tentative D call TRBD1 (5 bases). The germline V gene has CDR1 SNHLY and CDR2 FYNNEI. Trimming removed 2 bases from V and 2 bases from J, with 12 bases in between. This CDR3 comprises 15 residues. This CDR3 reads CASSEIGAGNYGYTF. CDR3 DNA sequence: TGTGCCAGCAGTGAAATCGGGGCGGGGAACTATGGCTACACCTTC.

The chain is built from TRBV6-5 and TRBJ1-3; the D gene is possibly TRBD1 (6 bases). V was pared by 2 bases and J by 3 bases, with 11 bases between. From germline, CDR1 is MNHEY and CDR2 SVGAGI. CDR3 size: 15 residues. The CDR3 loop is CASSYTGSLGNTIYF. CDR3 bases: TGTGCCAGCAGTTACACAGGGAGTCTTGGAAACACCATATATTTT.

This chain connects TRBV29-1 to TRBJ2-7; D is perhaps TRBD1 (6 bases). This CDR3 has 13 amino acids. Deletions cut 4 bases from V and 3 bases from J, with 13 bases between. Germline CDR1 SQVTM, CDR2 ANQGSEA. In nucleotides, the CDR3 is TGCAGCGTTGTGGTAGGGACACACTACGAGCAGTACTTC. Amino acid sequence: CSVVVGTHYEQYF.

This clone came up once. The rearrangement joins TRBV27 to TRBJ2-3, with D perhaps matching TRBD2 (6 bases). Trimming pared 6 bases from V and 1 base from J, leaving 14 bases between. Germline CDR1 and CDR2: MNHEY and SMNVEV (reference sequence). The CDR3 contains 15 residues. The CDR3: CASSLERARTDTQYF. In nucleotides, the CDR3 is TGTGCCAGCAGCCTCGAGCGGGCCCGCACAGATACGCAGTATTTT.

V gene TRBV14 combines with J gene TRBJ2-2, with D possibly being TRBD1 (5 bases). The CDR3 is 13 amino acids. Trimming cost V 7 bases and J 8 bases, with 14 bases left between them. Germline values: CDR1 SGHDN, CDR2 FVKESK. The CDR3 DNA is TGTGCCAGCAAGACAGACAGAACTGGGGAGCTGTTTTTT. Protein product: CASKTDRTGELFF.

This rearrangement joins TRBV4-1 to TRBJ2-7; 13 bases fit TRBD2. CDR1 and CDR2 from the germline V gene are MGHRA and YSYEKL. After removal of 2 bases from V and 7 bases from J, the junction contained 8 bases not matched to a gene. CDR3 length: 16 residues. DNA for the CDR3: TGCGCCAGCAGCCAACCATGGACTAGCGGGGGTTTGGAGCAGTACTTC. Residues: CASSQPWTSGGLEQYF.

The chain is built from TRBV18 and TRBJ2-7; TRBD2 agrees at 15 bases. Germline loops: CDR1 KGHSH, CDR2 LQKENI. This CDR3 spans 17 amino acids. The ends lost 3 bases at V and 2 bases at J; junction bases unmatched: 5. This CDR3 reads CASSPGTSGRTAYEQYF. CDR3 nucleotides: TGTGCCAGCTCACCGGGGACTAGCGGGAGGACCGCCTACGAGCAGTACTTC.

This sequence joins TRBV6-1 and TRBJ1-2, with TRBD1 matching over 9 bases. The CDR3 spans 17 residues. Trimming at V came to 4 bases and at J to 0 bases, leaving 9 bases not matched to a gene. In germline, CDR1 is MNHNS, CDR2 SASEGT. CDR3 sequence: CASSARGTGLTNYGYTF. The CDR3 region has the DNA TGTGCCAGCAGTGCGCGAGGGACAGGGCTAACTAACTATGGCTACACCTTC.

This clone was counted once. The chain couples TRBV28 to TRBJ1-5; 8 nucleotides agree with TRBD1. The CDR3 runs 17 residues. With V trimmed by 6 bases and J by 4 bases, 14 bases remained unmatched. Germline V gene lookup returns CDR1 MDHEN and CDR2 SYDVKM. Written as DNA, the CDR3 is TGTGCCAGCAGCCGTAGACAGGGGAAGGTTCTTAATCAGCCCCAGCATTTT. Protein product: CASSRRQGKVLNQPQHF.

Concerning this clone itself: This sample also contains other DNA sequences that code for the same CDR3. The chain carries TRBV11-2 and TRBJ2-7; no clear D. Per germline, CDR1 SGHAT and CDR2 FQNNGV. With 4 bases removed from V and 4 bases from J, the gap between germline ends came to 11 bases. CDR3 length: 13 amino acids. The CDR3 coding sequence is TGTGCCAGCAGCTGGGGTAGGTTGTACGAGCAGTACTTC. Amino acid sequence: CASSWGRLYEQYF.